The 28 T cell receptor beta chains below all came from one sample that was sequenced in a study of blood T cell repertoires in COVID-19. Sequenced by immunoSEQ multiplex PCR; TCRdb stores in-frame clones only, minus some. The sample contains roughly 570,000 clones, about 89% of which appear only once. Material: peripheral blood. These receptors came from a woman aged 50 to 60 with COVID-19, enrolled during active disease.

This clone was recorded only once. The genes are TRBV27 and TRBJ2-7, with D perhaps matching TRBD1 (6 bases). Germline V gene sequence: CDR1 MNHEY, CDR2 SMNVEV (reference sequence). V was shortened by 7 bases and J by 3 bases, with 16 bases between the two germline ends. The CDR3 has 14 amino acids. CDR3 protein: CASKINREFYEQYF. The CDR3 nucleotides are TGTGCCAGCAAGATAAACAGGGAATTCTACGAGCAGTACTTC.

CDR3 residues: CASSPSSPRQGLYGYTF. CDR3 nucleotides: TGTGCCAGCAGCCCCTCCTCTCCTCGACAGGGCCTCTATGGCTACACCTTC. This chain joins TRBV28 and TRBJ1-2; 7 nucleotides align to TRBD1. V was clipped by 6 bases and J by 4 bases; unmatched bases: 17. The CDR3 length is 17 residues. Germline lookup yields CDR1 MDHEN and CDR2 SYDVKM.

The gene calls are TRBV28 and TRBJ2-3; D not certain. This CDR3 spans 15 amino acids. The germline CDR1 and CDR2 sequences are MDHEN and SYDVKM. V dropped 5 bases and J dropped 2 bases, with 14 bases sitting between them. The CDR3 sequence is CASSLLTPSTDTQYF. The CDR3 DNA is TGTGCCAGCAGTCTCCTGACACCCTCCACAGATACGCAGTATTTT.

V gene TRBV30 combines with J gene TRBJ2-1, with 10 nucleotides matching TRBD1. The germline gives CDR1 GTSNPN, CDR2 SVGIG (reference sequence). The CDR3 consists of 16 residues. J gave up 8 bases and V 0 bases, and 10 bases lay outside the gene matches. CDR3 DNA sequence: TGTGCCTGGAGTGTAGGCGGGACAGGGGTACTGGATGAGCAGTTCTTC. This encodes CAWSVGGTGVLDEQFF.

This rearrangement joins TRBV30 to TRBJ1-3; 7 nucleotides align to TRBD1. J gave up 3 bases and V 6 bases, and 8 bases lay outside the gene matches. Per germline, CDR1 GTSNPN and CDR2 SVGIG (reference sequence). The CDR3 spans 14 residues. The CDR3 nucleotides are TGTGCCTGCTTGGACAGGAGGATTGGAAACACCATATATTTT. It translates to CACLDRRIGNTIYF.

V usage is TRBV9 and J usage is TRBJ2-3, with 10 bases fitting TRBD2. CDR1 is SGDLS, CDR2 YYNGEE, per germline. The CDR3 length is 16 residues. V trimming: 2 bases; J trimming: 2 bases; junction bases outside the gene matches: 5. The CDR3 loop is CASSVATSGATDTQYF. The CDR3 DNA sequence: TGTGCCAGCAGCGTTGCCACTAGCGGGGCCACAGATACGCAGTATTTT.

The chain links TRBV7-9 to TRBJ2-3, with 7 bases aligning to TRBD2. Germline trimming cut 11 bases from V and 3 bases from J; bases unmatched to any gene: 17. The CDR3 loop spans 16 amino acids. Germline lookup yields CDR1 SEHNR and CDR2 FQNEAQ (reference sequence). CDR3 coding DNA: TGTGCCGTCAACGATAGGGACTACCTCTCGACAGATACGCAGTATTTT. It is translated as CAVNDRDYLSTDTQYF.

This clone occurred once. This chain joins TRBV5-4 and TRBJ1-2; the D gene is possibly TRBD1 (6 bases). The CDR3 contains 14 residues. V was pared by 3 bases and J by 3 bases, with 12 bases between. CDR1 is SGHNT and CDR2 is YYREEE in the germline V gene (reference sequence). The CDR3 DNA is TGTGCCAGCAGCTCCAGGGGCCGCTACTATGGCTACACCTTC. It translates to CASSSRGRYYGYTF.

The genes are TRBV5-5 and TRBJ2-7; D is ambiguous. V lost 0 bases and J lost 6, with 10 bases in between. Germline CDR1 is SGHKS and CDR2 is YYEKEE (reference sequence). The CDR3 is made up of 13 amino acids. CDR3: CASSLGTSVEQYF. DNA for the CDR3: TGTGCCAGCAGCTTGGGCACGTCGGTCGAGCAGTACTTC.

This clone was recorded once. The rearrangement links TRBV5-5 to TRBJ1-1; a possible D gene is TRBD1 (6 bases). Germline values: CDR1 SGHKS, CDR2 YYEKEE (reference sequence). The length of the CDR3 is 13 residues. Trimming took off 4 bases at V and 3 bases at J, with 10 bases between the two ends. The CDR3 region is CASSAGAYTEAFF. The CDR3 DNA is TGTGCCAGCAGCGCAGGGGCCTACACTGAAGCTTTCTTT.

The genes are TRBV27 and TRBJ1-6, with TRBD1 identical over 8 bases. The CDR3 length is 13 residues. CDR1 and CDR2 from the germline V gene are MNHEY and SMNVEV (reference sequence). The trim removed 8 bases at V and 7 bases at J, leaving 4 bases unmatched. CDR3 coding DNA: TGTGCCAGCTACCGGGACAGGAATTCACCCCTCCACTTT. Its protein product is CASYRDRNSPLHF.

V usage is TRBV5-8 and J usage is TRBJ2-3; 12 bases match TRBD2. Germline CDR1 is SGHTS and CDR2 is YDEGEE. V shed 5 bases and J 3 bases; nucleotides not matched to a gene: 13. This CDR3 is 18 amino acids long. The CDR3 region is CASSSLAGGLMGTDTQYF. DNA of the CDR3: TGTGCCAGCAGTTCCCTAGCGGGGGGGCTTATGGGTACAGATACGCAGTATTTT.

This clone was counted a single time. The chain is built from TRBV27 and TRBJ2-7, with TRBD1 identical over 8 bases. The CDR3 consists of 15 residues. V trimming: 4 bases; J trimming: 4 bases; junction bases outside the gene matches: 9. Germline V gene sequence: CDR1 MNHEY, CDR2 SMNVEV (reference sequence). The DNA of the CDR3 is TGTGCCAGCAGTTCTCCCGGGACAGGAGTATACGAGCAGTACTTC. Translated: CASSSPGTGVYEQYF.

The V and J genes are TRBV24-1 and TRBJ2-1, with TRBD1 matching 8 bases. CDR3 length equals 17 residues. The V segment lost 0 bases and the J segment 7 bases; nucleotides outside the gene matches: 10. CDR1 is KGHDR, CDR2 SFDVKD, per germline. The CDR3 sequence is CATSDLGQGRGRNEQFF. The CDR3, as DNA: TGTGCCACCAGTGATTTGGGACAGGGTAGAGGCAGAAATGAGCAGTTCTTC.

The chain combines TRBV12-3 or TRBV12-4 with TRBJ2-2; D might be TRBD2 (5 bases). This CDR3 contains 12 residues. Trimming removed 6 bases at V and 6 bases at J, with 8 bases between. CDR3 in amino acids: CASRRGPGELFF. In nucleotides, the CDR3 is TGTGCCAGCAGGAGAGGGCCCGGGGAGCTGTTTTTT.

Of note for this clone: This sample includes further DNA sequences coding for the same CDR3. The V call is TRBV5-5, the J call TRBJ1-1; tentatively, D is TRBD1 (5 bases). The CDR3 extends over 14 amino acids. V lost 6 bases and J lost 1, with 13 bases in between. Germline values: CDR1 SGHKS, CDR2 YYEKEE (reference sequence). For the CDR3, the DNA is TGTGCCAGCACGACGGGGGGGACGAACACTGAAGCTTTCTTT. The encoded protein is CASTTGGTNTEAFF.

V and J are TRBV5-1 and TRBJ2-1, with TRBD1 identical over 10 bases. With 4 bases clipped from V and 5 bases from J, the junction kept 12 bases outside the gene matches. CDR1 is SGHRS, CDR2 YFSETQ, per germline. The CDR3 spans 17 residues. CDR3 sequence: CASSRGAGTGAHNEQFF. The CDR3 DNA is TGCGCCAGCAGCCGGGGGGCCGGGACAGGGGCCCACAATGAGCAGTTCTTC.

As DNA, the CDR3 is TGTGCCAGCAGCCGCCGGGACTTTAACACCGGGGAGCTGTTTTTT. This codes for CASSRRDFNTGELFF. The rearrangement links TRBV7-9 to TRBJ2-2; the D gene is possibly TRBD2 (6 bases). The CDR3 has 15 residues. Between the trimmed V and J ends, which lost 5 bases and 2 bases, there was a span of 12 bases. The germline CDR1 and CDR2 sequences are SEHNR and FQNEAQ (reference sequence).

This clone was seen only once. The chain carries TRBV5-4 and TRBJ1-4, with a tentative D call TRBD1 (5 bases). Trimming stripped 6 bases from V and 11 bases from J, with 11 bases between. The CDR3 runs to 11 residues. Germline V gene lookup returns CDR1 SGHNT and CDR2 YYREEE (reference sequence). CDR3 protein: CASIQEGKLFF. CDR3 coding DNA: TGTGCCAGCATCCAGGAGGGGAAACTGTTTTTT.

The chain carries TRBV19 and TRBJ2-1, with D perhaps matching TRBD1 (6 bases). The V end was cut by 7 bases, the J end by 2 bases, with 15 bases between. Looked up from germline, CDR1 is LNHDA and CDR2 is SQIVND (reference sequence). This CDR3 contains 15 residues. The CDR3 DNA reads TGTGCCAGTACCTCCCACAGGGATACCTACAATGAGCAGTTCTTC. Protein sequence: CASTSHRDTYNEQFF. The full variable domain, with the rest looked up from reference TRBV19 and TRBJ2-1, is DGGITQSPKYLFRKEGQNVTLSCEQNLNHDAMYWYRQDPGQGLRLIYYSQIVNDFQKGDIAEGYSVSREKKESFPLTVTSAQKNPTAFYLCASTSHRDTYNEQFFGPGTRLTVL.

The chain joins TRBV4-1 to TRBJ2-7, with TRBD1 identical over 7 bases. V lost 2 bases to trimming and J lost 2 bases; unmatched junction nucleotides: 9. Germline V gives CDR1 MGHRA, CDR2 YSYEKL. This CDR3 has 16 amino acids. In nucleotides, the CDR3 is TGCGCCAGCAGCCAACATTTCAGGGGGAACACCTACGAGCAGTACTTC. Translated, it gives CASSQHFRGNTYEQYF.

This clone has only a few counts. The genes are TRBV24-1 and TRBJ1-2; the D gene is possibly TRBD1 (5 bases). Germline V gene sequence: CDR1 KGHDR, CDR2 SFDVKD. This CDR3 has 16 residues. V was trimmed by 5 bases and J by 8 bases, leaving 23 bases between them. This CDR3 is CATSGKYQGGFQGYTF. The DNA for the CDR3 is TGTGCCACCAGTGGCAAGTATCAGGGAGGTTTTCAGGGCTACACCTTC.

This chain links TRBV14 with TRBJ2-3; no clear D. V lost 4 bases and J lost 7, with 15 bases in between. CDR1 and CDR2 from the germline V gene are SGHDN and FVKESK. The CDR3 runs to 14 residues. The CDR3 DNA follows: TGTGCCAGCAGCCGAGGAGTGGTTACTCATACGCAGTATTTT. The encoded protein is CASSRGVVTHTQYF.

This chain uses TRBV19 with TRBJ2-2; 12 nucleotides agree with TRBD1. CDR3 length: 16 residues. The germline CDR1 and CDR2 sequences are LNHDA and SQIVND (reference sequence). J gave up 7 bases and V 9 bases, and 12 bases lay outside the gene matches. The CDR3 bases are TGTGCCAGCTATCCGCGGGGACAGGGGGCGGTCGGGGAGCTGTTTTTT. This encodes CASYPRGQGAVGELFF.

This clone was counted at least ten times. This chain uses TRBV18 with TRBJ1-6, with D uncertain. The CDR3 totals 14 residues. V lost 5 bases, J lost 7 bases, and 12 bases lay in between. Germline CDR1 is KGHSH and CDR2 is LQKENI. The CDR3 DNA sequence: TGTGCCAGCTCAGCAGACCCCAGGAATTCACCCCTCCACTTT. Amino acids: CASSADPRNSPLHF.

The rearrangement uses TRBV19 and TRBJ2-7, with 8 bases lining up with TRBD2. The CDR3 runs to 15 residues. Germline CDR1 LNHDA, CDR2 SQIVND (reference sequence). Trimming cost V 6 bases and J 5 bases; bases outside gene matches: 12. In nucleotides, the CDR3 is TGTGCCAGTAGGTCACTAGCGGCCGCTGCGGACGAGCAGTACTTC. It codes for CASRSLAAAADEQYF. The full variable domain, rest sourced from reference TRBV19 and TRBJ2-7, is DGGITQSPKYLFRKEGQNVTLSCEQNLNHDAMYWYRQDPGQGLRLIYYSQIVNDFQKGDIAEGYSVSREKKESFPLTVTSAQKNPTAFYLCASRSLAAAADEQYFGPGTRLTVT.

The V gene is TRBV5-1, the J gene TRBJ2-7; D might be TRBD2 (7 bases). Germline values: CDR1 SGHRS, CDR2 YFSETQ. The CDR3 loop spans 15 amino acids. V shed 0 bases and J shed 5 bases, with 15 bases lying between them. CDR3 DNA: TGCGCCAGCAGCTTGGCGGGGGCTAGCGGCGACGAGCAGTACTTC. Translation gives CASSLAGASGDEQYF.

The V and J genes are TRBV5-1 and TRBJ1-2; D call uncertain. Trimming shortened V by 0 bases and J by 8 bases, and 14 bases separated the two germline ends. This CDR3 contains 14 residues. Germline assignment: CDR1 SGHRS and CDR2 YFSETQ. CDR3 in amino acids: CASSLGAAGQGYTF. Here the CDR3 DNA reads TGCGCCAGCAGCTTGGGGGCGGCGGGTCAAGGCTACACCTTC.